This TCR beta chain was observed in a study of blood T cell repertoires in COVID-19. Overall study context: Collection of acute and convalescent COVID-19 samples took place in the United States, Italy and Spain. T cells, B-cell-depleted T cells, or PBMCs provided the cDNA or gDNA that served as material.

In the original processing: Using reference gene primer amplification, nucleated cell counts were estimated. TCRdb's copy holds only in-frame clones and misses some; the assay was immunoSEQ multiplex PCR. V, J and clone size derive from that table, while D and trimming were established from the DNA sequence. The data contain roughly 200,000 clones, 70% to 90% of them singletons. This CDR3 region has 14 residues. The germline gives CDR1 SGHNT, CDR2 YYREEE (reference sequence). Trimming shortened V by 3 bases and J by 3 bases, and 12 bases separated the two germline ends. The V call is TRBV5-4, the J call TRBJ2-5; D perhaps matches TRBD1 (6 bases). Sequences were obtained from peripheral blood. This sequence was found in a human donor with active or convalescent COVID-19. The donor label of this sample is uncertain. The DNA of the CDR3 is TGTGCCAGCAGCTCCGGGACATCTAAAGAGACCCAGTACTTC. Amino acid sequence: CASSSGTSKETQYF.